The 23 T cell receptor beta chains below were found in one sample sequenced in a study of siplizumab effects on memory and regulatory T cells. Here immunoSEQ multiplex PCR was the method, and the copy in TCRdb shows in-frame clones only, minus some. Of roughly 100,000 clones listed, 95% to 97% are singletons. The sequenced material came from naive CD4+ T cells sorted from blood. These receptors all stem from a human donor in good health.

This chain uses TRBV5-1 with TRBJ2-5; D unresolved. The V end lost 5 bases, the J end lost 0 bases, and 17 bases lay between the germline ends. The CDR3 consists of 16 residues. Per the germline V gene, CDR1 is SGHRS and CDR2 is YFSETQ. CDR3 region: CASSQWRATHQETQYF. In DNA, the CDR3 is TGCGCCAGCAGTCAATGGCGAGCCACCCACCAAGAGACCCAGTACTTC.

The chain links TRBV19 to TRBJ1-5, with unresolved D. V shed 4 bases and J shed 1 base, with 8 bases lying between them. Germline CDR1 reads LNHDA; CDR2 reads SQIVND (reference sequence). CDR3 size: 14 residues. This CDR3 reads CASSRFESNQPQHF. Written as DNA, the CDR3 is TGTGCCAGTAGTAGGTTCGAAAGCAATCAGCCCCAGCATTTT. The full variable domain, completed using reference TRBV19 and TRBJ1-5, is DGGITQSPKYLFRKEGQNVTLSCEQNLNHDAMYWYRQDPGQGLRLIYYSQIVNDFQKGDIAEGYSVSREKKESFPLTVTSAQKNPTAFYLCASSRFESNQPQHFGDGTRLSIL.

The J gene is TRBJ2-6, the V gene TRBV9; D not certain. Trimming removed 0 bases from V and 0 bases from J, with 4 bases in between. Per the germline V gene, CDR1 is SGDLS and CDR2 is YYNGEE. The CDR3 totals 15 residues. The CDR3 sequence: CASSVVGSGANVLTF. Here the CDR3 DNA reads TGTGCCAGCAGCGTAGTGGGCTCTGGGGCCAACGTCCTGACTTTC.

The J gene is TRBJ1-4, the V gene TRBV9; D is possibly TRBD1 (6 bases). Looked up from germline, CDR1 is SGDLS and CDR2 is YYNGEE. The ends were cut back, 2 bases at V and 2 bases at J, with 13 bases in the middle. This CDR3 contains 16 residues. CDR3 region: CASSVGTRTTNEKLFF. The CDR3 DNA is TGTGCCAGCAGCGTCGGGACACGGACGACTAATGAAAAACTGTTTTTT.

The chain recombines TRBV18 with TRBJ2-1; the D gene is possibly TRBD2 (5 bases). The CDR3 sequence is 12 residues long. Trimming left V 6 bases short and J 7 bases short, with 10 bases between. Per germline, CDR1 KGHSH and CDR2 LQKENI. The CDR3 DNA sequence: TGTGCCAGCTCTCTAAGGGAGAATGAGCAGTTCTTC. Translated, it gives CASSLRENEQFF. The whole variable domain, remainder taken from reference TRBV18 and TRBJ2-1, is NAGVMQNPRHLVRRRGQEARLRCSPMKGHSHVYWYRQLPEEGLKFMVYLQKENIIDESGMPKERFSAEFPKEGPSILRIQQVVRGDSAAYFCASSLRENEQFFGPGTRLTVL.

The chain recombines TRBV2 with TRBJ1-3; unclear D gene. V lost 3 bases to trimming and J lost 0 bases, with 12 bases between them. Germline V CDR1 and CDR2: SNHLY, FYNNEI. The CDR3 is made up of 16 amino acids. In DNA, the CDR3 is TGTGCCAGCAGTGATCGTCTCTCGGGCTCTGGAAACACCATATATTTT. Its translation: CASSDRLSGSGNTIYF.

The chain employs TRBV10-3 and TRBJ1-2; TRBD1 matches at 10 bases. V lost 4 bases to trimming and J lost 0 bases; unmatched junction nucleotides: 8. This CDR3 comprises 17 residues. Germline V gene sequence: CDR1 ENHRY, CDR2 SYGVKD. The chain's CDR3 is CAISGEGQGIPNYGYTF. CDR3 coding DNA: TGTGCCATCAGTGGGGAGGGACAGGGGATTCCTAACTATGGCTACACCTTC.

The chain combines TRBV5-6 with TRBJ2-5; TRBD2 matches 10 bases. Trimming took 2 bases from V and 5 from J; bases not matched to a gene: 3. Per the germline V gene, CDR1 is SGHDT and CDR2 is YYEEEE. There are 14 residues in the CDR3. The CDR3 reads CASSLAGGRETQYF. The CDR3 region has the DNA TGTGCCAGCAGCTTAGCGGGGGGGCGTGAGACCCAGTACTTC.

The chain is built from TRBV7-2 and TRBJ2-3, with 8 bases fitting TRBD2. CDR1 is SGHTA and CDR2 is FQGNSA in the germline V gene. The CDR3 spans 15 residues. Trimming took 4 bases from V and 3 from J; bases not matched to a gene: 6. CDR3 sequence reads: CASSSRGGRTDTQYF. The CDR3 DNA sequence: TGTGCCAGCAGCTCCCGGGGGGGCCGGACAGATACGCAGTATTTT.

The chain uses TRBV30 and TRBJ1-3; no definite D call. Deletions cut 2 bases from V and 7 bases from J, with 24 bases between. The CDR3 spans 17 residues. The germline V gene has CDR1 GTSNPN and CDR2 SVGIG (reference sequence). The CDR3 nucleotides are TGTGCCTGGAGTTCAAGTAAGAGACGGAGATGTCGGAACACCATATATTTT. This translates into CAWSSSKRRRCRNTIYF. Looking up the rest from reference TRBV30 and TRBJ1-3 gives the full variable domain: SQTIHQWPATLVQPVGSPLSLECTVEGTSNPNLYWYRQAAGRGLQLLFYSVGIGQISSEVPQNLSASRPQDRQFILSSKKLLLSDSGFYLCAWSSSKRRRCRNTIYFGEGSWLTVV.

The rearrangement joins TRBV4-1 to TRBJ2-7; TRBD2 agrees at 9 bases. Germline V gene data show CDR1 as MGHRA and CDR2 as YSYEKL. The V segment lost 4 bases and the J segment 0 bases; nucleotides outside the gene matches: 13. The CDR3 length is 18 residues. In nucleotides, the CDR3 is TGCGCCAGCAGCCCATACCCCCGCGGGGGGGCTCCCTCCTACGAGCAGTACTTC. Translating gives CASSPYPRGGAPSYEQYF.

The rearrangement links TRBV4-3 to TRBJ2-7; TRBD1 agrees at 8 bases. The CDR3 is 15 residues long. Germline V CDR1 and CDR2: LGHNA, YSLEER. The trim removed 1 base at V and 6 bases at J, leaving 8 bases unmatched. The CDR3 DNA sequence: TGCGCCAGCAGCCAAGCCGGGACAGGCTCTTTCGAGCAGTACTTC. Protein: CASSQAGTGSFEQYF.

The chain joins TRBV7-9 to TRBJ2-5, with D tentatively TRBD1 (6 bases). Germline V gene sequence: CDR1 SEHNR, CDR2 FQNEAQ (reference sequence). Trimming pared 1 base from V and 2 bases from J, leaving 11 bases between. This CDR3 region has 15 residues. DNA of the CDR3: TGTGCCAGCAGCTTAGTAAGGACAGAACAAGAGACCCAGTACTTC. Its protein product is CASSLVRTEQETQYF.

V is TRBV6-5 and J is TRBJ2-1; the D gene is possibly TRBD1 (6 bases). Trimming removed 6 bases from V and 6 bases from J, with 12 bases in between. Germline lookup yields CDR1 MNHEY and CDR2 SVGAGI. CDR3 size: 13 residues. The chain's CDR3 is CASSPDRPNEQFF. The CDR3 DNA reads TGTGCCAGCAGCCCCGACAGGCCCAATGAGCAGTTCTTC.

This clone was recorded only once. This chain uses TRBV27 with TRBJ2-1, with 11 bases that match TRBD2. Trimming removed 5 bases from V and 4 bases from J; junction bases left unmatched: 4. Germline CDR1 and CDR2: MNHEY and SMNVEV (reference sequence). The length of the CDR3 is 15 residues. CDR3 amino acids: CASSTGLAEYNEQFF. CDR3 coding DNA: TGTGCCAGCAGTACGGGACTAGCGGAGTACAATGAGCAGTTCTTC.

This chain links TRBV27 with TRBJ1-2; possibly TRBD1 for D (5 bases). V gave up 5 bases and J gave up 6 bases, with 16 bases separating them. In germline, CDR1 is MNHEY, CDR2 SMNVEV (reference sequence). CDR3 length equals 14 residues. The chain's CDR3 is CASSRDGEFHGYTF. In DNA form, the CDR3 reads TGTGCCAGCAGTCGGGACGGAGAGTTCCATGGCTACACCTTC.

The chain recombines TRBV11-2 with TRBJ1-5; D is ambiguous. Trimming left V 4 bases short and J 4 bases short, with 8 bases between. The CDR3 runs to 13 residues. Germline loops: CDR1 SGHAT, CDR2 FQNNGV. The CDR3 is CASSSLENQPQHF. DNA for the CDR3: TGTGCCAGCAGCTCTCTTGAGAATCAGCCCCAGCATTTT.

The chain couples TRBV18 to TRBJ1-1; 8 positions agree with TRBD1. J was trimmed by 3 bases and V by 4 bases; bases with no gene match: 1. The CDR3 totals 13 residues. From germline, CDR1 is KGHSH and CDR2 LQKENI. CDR3 sequence reads: CASSQTGDTEAFF. The CDR3 DNA sequence: TGTGCCAGCTCACAGACAGGGGACACTGAAGCTTTCTTT. The whole variable domain, remainder taken from reference TRBV18 and TRBJ1-1, is NAGVMQNPRHLVRRRGQEARLRCSPMKGHSHVYWYRQLPEEGLKFMVYLQKENIIDESGMPKERFSAEFPKEGPSILRIQQVVRGDSAAYFCASSQTGDTEAFFGQGTRLTVV.

This clone was recorded only once. This chain connects TRBV5-1 to TRBJ1-1; 8 positions agree with TRBD1. V shed 4 bases, J shed 3 bases, and the junction held 5 bases outside the gene matches. Looked up from germline, CDR1 is SGHRS and CDR2 is YFSETQ. CDR3 size: 14 residues. The CDR3 bases are TGCGCCAGCAGCCCTGGACAGGGTGACACTGAAGCTTTCTTT. This sequence encodes CASSPGQGDTEAFF.

J is TRBJ2-3 and V is TRBV5-1; 8 bases align to TRBD2. This CDR3 is built from 16 residues. CDR1 SGHRS and CDR2 YFSETQ come from the germline V gene. J lost 5 bases, V lost 1 base, and 9 bases had no gene match. This chain's CDR3 is CASSLLGSGVGDTQYF. The CDR3 region has the DNA TGCGCCAGCAGCTTGTTGGGTAGCGGGGTTGGAGATACGCAGTATTTT.

The chain recombines TRBV4-2 with TRBJ2-3; 7 bases are a match to TRBD2. This CDR3 is 16 amino acids long. Looked up from germline, CDR1 is LGHNA and CDR2 is YNFKEQ. Trimming cost V 1 base and J 3 bases; bases outside gene matches: 7. The CDR3 nucleotides are TGTGCCAGCAGCCAAGGACCCACTAGCGCAACAGATACGCAGTATTTT. Translation gives CASSQGPTSATDTQYF.

The genes are TRBV4-2 and TRBJ1-6; the match to TRBD1 covers 9 bases. Germline V CDR1 and CDR2: LGHNA, YNFKEQ. The CDR3 has 15 amino acids. V was clipped by 1 base and J by 10 bases; unmatched bases: 5. The CDR3 coding sequence is TGTGCCAGCAGCCAAGGGGGACAGGGTTTCTCACCCCTCCACTTT. Its protein is CASSQGGQGFSPLHF.

The rearrangement links TRBV19 to TRBJ1-5; maybe TRBD1 (6 bases). Germline V gives CDR1 LNHDA, CDR2 SQIVND (reference sequence). This CDR3 has 16 amino acids. Trimming left V 1 base short and J 4 bases short, with 14 bases between. The CDR3 DNA follows: TGTGCCAGTAGTATAGCCGGCGCAGGGGTTAATCAGCCCCAGCATTTT. It translates to CASSIAGAGVNQPQHF. The whole variable domain, remainder taken from reference TRBV19 and TRBJ1-5, is DGGITQSPKYLFRKEGQNVTLSCEQNLNHDAMYWYRQDPGQGLRLIYYSQIVNDFQKGDIAEGYSVSREKKESFPLTVTSAQKNPTAFYLCASSIAGAGVNQPQHFGDGTRLSIL.